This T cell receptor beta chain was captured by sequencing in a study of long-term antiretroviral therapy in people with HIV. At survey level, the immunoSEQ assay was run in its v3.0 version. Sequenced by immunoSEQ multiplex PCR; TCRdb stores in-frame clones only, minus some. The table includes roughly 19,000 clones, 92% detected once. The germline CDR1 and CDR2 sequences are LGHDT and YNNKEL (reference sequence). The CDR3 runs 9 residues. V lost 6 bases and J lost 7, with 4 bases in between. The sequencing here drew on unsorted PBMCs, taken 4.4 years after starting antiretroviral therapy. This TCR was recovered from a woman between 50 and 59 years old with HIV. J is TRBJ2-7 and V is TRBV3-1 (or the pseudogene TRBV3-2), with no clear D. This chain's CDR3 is CASRSEQYF. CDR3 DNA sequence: TGTGCCAGCAGATCAGAGCAGTACTTC.